The 23 T cell receptor beta chains below were found in one sample sequenced in a study of identical twins. Using its own MiXCR run on the 5' RACE reads, TCRdb lists one record per CDR3 protein. The sample contains about 720,000 distinct CDR3 sequences, about 20% of which appear only once. These same records also appear under a second study, on T cells expressing NK-cell markers.

Specimen: PBMCs. The receptors were gathered from a woman between 18 and 29 years old in good health.

There are many counts of this clonotype. This chain links TRBV20-1 with TRBJ2-5, with 9 bases aligning to TRBD1. The CDR3 covers 15 residues. Germline V gives CDR1 DFQATT, CDR2 SNEGSKA (reference sequence). Germline trimming cut 0 bases from V and 7 bases from J; bases unmatched to any gene: 9. The CDR3 bases are TGCAGTGCTAGAGAGTTGACAGGGGGGATCGGGACCCAGTACTTC. This encodes CSARELTGGIGTQYF.

The chain has TRBV5-1 and TRBJ1-2, with D unclear. Germline V gives CDR1 SGHRS, CDR2 YFSETQ. The V end lost 3 bases, the J end lost 5 bases, and 8 bases lay between the germline ends. This CDR3 is 12 amino acids long. The CDR3 is CASSYDKYGYTF. DNA for the CDR3: TGCGCCAGCAGCTACGACAAGTATGGCTACACCTTC.

The chain combines TRBV7-9 with TRBJ2-7; weak D call: TRBD1 (6 bases). CDR1 and CDR2 (germline): SEHNR, FQNEAQ (reference sequence). CDR3 length: 15 residues. V lost 5 bases and J 0 bases, leaving 14 bases between the germline ends. The CDR3 DNA follows: TGTGCCAGCAGCACGGACAGTCGCCCCTCCTACGAGCAGTACTTC. It yields the protein CASSTDSRPSYEQYF. The whole variable domain, remainder taken from reference TRBV7-9 and TRBJ2-7, is DTGVSQNPRHKITKRGQNVTFRCDPISEHNRLYWYRQTLGQGPEFLTYFQNEAQLEKSRLLSDRFSAERPKGSFSTLEIQRTEQGDSAMYLCASSTDSRPSYEQYFGPGTRLTVT.

V is TRBV5-1 and J is TRBJ2-7; TRBD2 agrees at 7 bases. CDR3 size: 15 residues. V shed 5 bases, J shed 2 bases, and the junction held 10 bases outside the gene matches. Germline CDR1 is SGHRS and CDR2 is YFSETQ. Here the CDR3 reads CASRGSGFQTYEQYF. The CDR3 nucleotides are TGCGCCAGCAGGGGTAGCGGGTTTCAAACCTACGAGCAGTACTTC.

The chain uses TRBV7-9 and TRBJ2-7; TRBD2 matches at 7 bases. The ends lost 5 bases at V and 6 bases at J; junction bases unmatched: 16. This CDR3 region has 16 residues. Germline CDR1 SEHNR, CDR2 FQNEAQ (reference sequence). The CDR3 nucleotides are TGTGCCAGCAGCCCCATTCATTTAGGGACTACGCTCGAGCAGTACTTC. Its translation: CASSPIHLGTTLEQYF.

The chain links TRBV19 to TRBJ1-6, with 10 bases identical to TRBD1. Germline CDR1 and CDR2: LNHDA and SQIVND (reference sequence). The CDR3 runs 13 residues. Losses at the gene ends were 7 bases for V and 9 bases for J; bases not matched to a gene: 3. CDR3 sequence: CASMGTGVSPLHF. CDR3 sequence (DNA): TGTGCCAGTATGGGGACAGGGGTTTCACCCCTCCACTTT.

This chain joins TRBV5-1 and TRBJ2-1, with D perhaps TRBD2 (6 bases). The CDR3 has 15 amino acids. From germline, CDR1 is SGHRS and CDR2 YFSETQ. V lost 3 bases, J lost 4 bases, and 14 bases lay in between. CDR3 sequence reads: CASSSPEGRYNEQFF. The DNA of the CDR3 is TGCGCCAGCAGCTCCCCGGAGGGCCGATACAATGAGCAGTTCTTC.

This clonotype appeared a few times. This chain uses TRBV12-3 or TRBV12-4 with TRBJ1-1, with unresolved D. The V gene lost 7 bases and the J gene lost 4 bases, with 16 bases spanning the gap. The CDR3 has 14 amino acids. The CDR3 nucleotides are TGTGCCAGCACCTACCGGGTCCCGGCCACTGAAGCTTTCTTT. It specifies CASTYRVPATEAFF.

This clonotype was detected only a few times. V and J are TRBV6-2 or TRBV6-3 and TRBJ1-1; 8 bases agree with TRBD1. With 8 bases clipped from V and 5 bases from J, the junction kept 10 bases outside the gene matches. Germline loops: CDR1 MNHEY, CDR2 SVGEGT. This CDR3 region has 14 residues. The CDR3 loop reads CASVRGGQGTEAFF. The CDR3 DNA sequence: TGTGCCAGCGTTCGAGGAGGACAGGGAACTGAAGCTTTCTTT.

This clonotype was seen a few times. The chain has TRBV7-9 and TRBJ2-7; either TRBD1 or TRBD2 may supply D (5 bases each). The CDR3 is 13 residues long. Trimming cost V 3 bases and J 5 bases, with 11 bases left between them. CDR1 and CDR2 from the germline V gene are SEHNR and FQNEAQ (reference sequence). This CDR3 reads CASSFRGAHEQYF. The CDR3 DNA follows: TGTGCCAGCAGCTTTAGAGGGGCCCACGAGCAGTACTTC.

This clonotype came up a few times. V and J are TRBV5-1 and TRBJ1-2; 7 nucleotides align to TRBD1. The J segment lost 5 bases and the V segment lost 2 bases, leaving 15 bases of the junction unmatched. The CDR3 covers 17 residues. From germline, CDR1 is SGHRS and CDR2 YFSETQ. CDR3 sequence (DNA): TGCGCCAGCAGCTTAAACATAGGGGGCGACGCTGGTTATGGCTACACCTTC. It codes for CASSLNIGGDAGYGYTF.

This clonotype was detected only a few times. The rearrangement uses TRBV3-1 and TRBJ2-1, with D tentatively TRBD2 (5 bases). Germline V CDR1 and CDR2: LGHDT, YNNKEL (reference sequence). The germline V and J ends were trimmed by 4 bases and 4 bases, with 17 bases remaining between them. This CDR3 is 16 amino acids long. Written as DNA, the CDR3 is TGTGCCAGCAGCCGGGCCCGAGCGGTGGTATACAATGAGCAGTTCTTC. Its protein is CASSRARAVVYNEQFF.

This clonotype was recorded many times. This rearrangement joins TRBV6-1 to TRBJ1-1; 9 nucleotides line up with TRBD1. Trimming removed 6 bases from V and 4 bases from J; junction bases left unmatched: 3. The CDR3 spans 13 residues. CDR1 is MNHNS, CDR2 SASEGT, per germline. CDR3 amino acids: CASRTGQGTEAFF. The CDR3 DNA reads as TGTGCCAGCAGAACGGGACAGGGCACTGAAGCTTTCTTT.

For the CDR3, the DNA is TGTGCCAGCAGCCGTTCGGGAGTGGGAGAGACCCAGTACTTC. Translation gives CASSRSGVGETQYF. The chain employs TRBV6-1 and TRBJ2-5; D might be TRBD2 (6 bases). V was trimmed by 6 bases and J by 4 bases, leaving 15 bases between them. Germline CDR1 and CDR2: MNHNS and SASEGT. The CDR3 length is 14 residues.

This chain joins TRBV5-1 and TRBJ2-1; D might be TRBD2 (6 bases). V lost 4 bases and J 12 bases, leaving 17 bases between the germline ends. This CDR3 spans 13 amino acids. Germline V gene data show CDR1 as SGHRS and CDR2 as YFSETQ. The CDR3 DNA reads as TGCGCCAGCAGCCTAGGGCGGGAAAAGGGGCAGTTCTTC. This translates into CASSLGREKGQFF.

CDR3 protein: CSAILGSNTDTQYF. The CDR3 nucleotides read TGCAGTGCTATATTGGGGTCGAACACAGATACGCAGTATTTT. The genes are TRBV20-1 and TRBJ2-3; D uncertain. The CDR3 extends over 14 amino acids. V lost 4 bases and J lost 2, with 13 bases in between. CDR1 DFQATT and CDR2 SNEGSKA come from the germline V gene (reference sequence).

In this sample, this clonotype turned up a few times. This sequence joins TRBV20-1 and TRBJ2-7; perhaps TRBD2 as D (6 bases). The CDR3 sequence is 12 residues long. Trimming removed 3 bases from V and 3 bases from J, with 9 bases in between. Per the germline V gene, CDR1 is DFQATT and CDR2 is SNEGSKA (reference sequence). The CDR3 coding sequence is TGCAGTGCTAGCACTAGCAGCTACGAGCAGTACTTC. This translates into CSASTSSYEQYF.

This clonotype occurred a few times. The chain joins TRBV12-3 or TRBV12-4 to TRBJ2-1; 8 nucleotides match TRBD2. Trimming cost V 5 bases and J 5 bases; bases outside gene matches: 14. The CDR3 has 17 amino acids. The CDR3 loop reads CASSVTSSGGGNNEQFF. In nucleotides, the CDR3 is TGTGCCAGCAGTGTGACTAGCTCGGGAGGGGGAAACAATGAGCAGTTCTTC.

This clonotype appeared a few times. This chain links TRBV6-1 with TRBJ1-5; tentative D call: TRBD1 (5 bases). The V gene's germline CDR1 is MNHNS and CDR2 SASEGT. Trimming cost V 4 bases and J 3 bases, with 10 bases left between them. The CDR3 is 14 amino acids. The CDR3, as DNA: TGTGCCAGCAGTGTAGGGGTGGACAATCAGCCCCAGCATTTT. Its protein product is CASSVGVDNQPQHF.

The chain links TRBV12-3 or TRBV12-4 to TRBJ2-5; D not certain. V was cut by 3 bases and J by 2 bases, with 19 bases left in between. CDR3 length: 17 amino acids. CDR3 nucleotides: TGTGCCAGCAGTTTCTATTATCAGGCCTCGTGGCAAGAGACCCAGTACTTC. It yields the protein CASSFYYQASWQETQYF.

This clonotype has more than one count but fewer than ten. One end of the junction varies from germline; a read error may be responsible. The CDR3 reads CASSPPNRMNYGYTF. CDR3 DNA sequence: TGTGCCAGCAGTCCGCCGAACAGAATGAACTACGGCTACACCTTC. The chain has TRBV6-1 and TRBJ1-2; no reliable D call. The CDR3 length is 15 residues. Germline CDR1 and CDR2: MNHNS and SASEGT.

The V and J genes are TRBV7-9 and TRBJ2-2; no clear D gene. The CDR3 runs to 11 residues. The germline V gene has CDR1 SEHNR and CDR2 FQNEAQ (reference sequence). V gave up 0 bases and J gave up 10 bases, with 3 bases separating them. CDR3 nucleotide sequence: TGTGCCAGCAGCTTAGCGGCGGAGCTGTTTTTT. Encoded protein: CASSLAAELFF. Filled out from reference TRBV7-9 and TRBJ2-2, the complete variable domain reads DTGVSQNPRHKITKRGQNVTFRCDPISEHNRLYWYRQTLGQGPEFLTYFQNEAQLEKSRLLSDRFSAERPKGSFSTLEIQRTEQGDSAMYLCASSLAAELFFGEGSRLTVL.

The chain carries TRBV18 and TRBJ2-1; D not certain. The CDR3 has 12 amino acids. CDR1 and CDR2 (germline): KGHSH, LQKENI. V lost 0 bases to trimming and J lost 6 bases, with 3 bases between them. This CDR3 is CASSPPVNEQFF. The DNA of the CDR3 is TGTGCCAGCTCACCACCTGTCAATGAGCAGTTCTTC.